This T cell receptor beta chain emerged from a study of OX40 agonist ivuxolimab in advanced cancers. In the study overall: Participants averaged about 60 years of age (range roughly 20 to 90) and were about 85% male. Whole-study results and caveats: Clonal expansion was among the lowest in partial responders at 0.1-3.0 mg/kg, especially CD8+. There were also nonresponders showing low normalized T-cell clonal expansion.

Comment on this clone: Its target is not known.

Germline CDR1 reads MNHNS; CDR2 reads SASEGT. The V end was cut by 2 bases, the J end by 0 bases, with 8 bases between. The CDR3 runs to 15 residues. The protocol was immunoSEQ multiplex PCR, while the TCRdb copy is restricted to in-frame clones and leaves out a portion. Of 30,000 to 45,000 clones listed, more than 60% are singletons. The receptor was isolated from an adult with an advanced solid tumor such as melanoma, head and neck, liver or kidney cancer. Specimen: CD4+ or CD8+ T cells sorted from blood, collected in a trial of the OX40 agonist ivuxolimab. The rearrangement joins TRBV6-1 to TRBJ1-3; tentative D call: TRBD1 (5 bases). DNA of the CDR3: TGTGCCAGCAGTGAACAGGGACCCTCTGGAAACACCATATATTTT. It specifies CASSEQGPSGNTIYF.